This TCR beta chain was obtained from a study of blood T cell repertoires in COVID-19. Study-wide background: Researchers got acute and convalescent COVID-19 samples from the United States, Italy and Spain.

Trimming pared 1 base from V and 10 bases from J, leaving 17 bases between. The V gene's germline CDR1 is SGHTA and CDR2 FQGNSA. CDR3 length: 16 amino acids. Clinical histories supplied by participants themselves formed the basis of cohort assignment. All recovered Cohort 3 donors got two negative PCRs, got clearance, or saw symptom resolution. Under the authors' procedure: Estimation of nucleated cell counts relied on the amplification of reference gene primers. The data were produced by immunoSEQ multiplex PCR, yet TCRdb's version contains in-frame clones alone and is incomplete. The V and J calls and clone size were taken over from that table, and D and trimming were inferred from the DNA. The table has 500,000 or so clones, about 85% seen once; the top ten hold under 0.85%.

This sequence originates from a woman under 30 who had recovered from COVID-19. V and J are TRBV7-2 and TRBJ1-6; D may be TRBD1 (5 bases). The sample comprised PBMCs or T cells enriched from blood (not recorded which). The DNA for the CDR3 is TGTGCCAGCAGCTTAGGATGGCCAGGGCCTTCATCACCCCTCCACTTT. It is translated as CASSLGWPGPSSPLHF. Looking up the rest from reference TRBV7-2 and TRBJ1-6 gives the full variable domain: GAGVSQSPSNKVTEKGKDVELRCDPISGHTALYWYRQSLGQGLEFLIYFQGNSAPDKSGLPSDRFSAERTGGSVSTLTIQRTQQEDSAVYLCASSLGWPGPSSPLHFGNGTRLTVT.